Below, one T cell receptor beta chain is given with its context. Its antigen remains unknown. This sample stems from a study of identical twins. Template switching added a universal primer site, and cDNA bore unique molecular identifiers. TCRdb called the 5' RACE reads again in MiXCR, with one record for every CDR3 protein. Of 250,000 or so distinct CDR3 sequences listed, around 8.8% were seen once; the top ten hold 3% to 3.5%. Study-level results: The study drew conclusions from cross-sectional statistical analysis, not from following the same donors. Sharing of beta out-of-frame sequences by twins showed a weaker excess.

Per the germline V gene, CDR1 is MNHEY and CDR2 is SMNVEV (reference sequence). Trimming pared 1 base from V and 10 bases from J, leaving 18 bases between. The CDR3 spans 15 residues. The data also belong to a second study, concerning yellow fever vaccine responses in identical twins. In that study: Twins' vaccine T cell responses reportedly seemed partly convergent and partly personalized.

This receptor was obtained from a woman aged 18-30 years in good health. Sequencing was performed on CD8+ T cells sorted from blood. The chain links TRBV27 to TRBJ2-3; D is ambiguous. The DNA for the CDR3 is TGTGCCAGCAGTTTATTTGGAGACCGGATCTTTTCGCAGTATTTT. It encodes CASSLFGDRIFSQYF.